Sequencing of this T cell receptor (beta chain) was carried out in a study of blood T cells in healthy people across ages. Overall study results and limits: TCR beta diversity, measured per million T cells, fell in a roughly linear way with age.

As concerns this clonotype: Its antigen remains unidentified.

CDR3 length equals 16 residues. Germline CDR1 and CDR2: SGDLS and YYNGEE. V was shortened by 3 bases and J by 3 bases, with 18 bases between the two germline ends. Through a sample-barcoded 5' primer and a J-beta primer mix, a second PCR was run for roughly 7 to 12 cycles. Tags on each cDNA molecule came from a template-switch adaptor with 12 random nucleotides. Each CDR3 protein is one row after TCRdb ran MiXCR on the 5' RACE reads. This sample yields 780,000 or so distinct CDR3 sequences, of which 20% to 30% are seen a single time; approximately 3.7% belongs to the top ten. Another study also made use of these data, one on T cells of mothers and their children. That study reports: The study recruited a few healthy Caucasian mothers and their six children as donors. In each mother, TCR beta CDR3 reads exceeded 10 million; in each child, they numbered 3 million to 3.5 million.

V is TRBV9 and J is TRBJ2-5; a possible D gene is TRBD1 (6 bases). The sequence derives from a boy aged 5-17 years in good health. The source material was blood. This CDR3 is CASSEGTWTAKETQYF. The CDR3, as DNA: TGTGCCAGCAGCGAGGGGACCTGGACAGCAAAAGAGACCCAGTACTTC. The whole variable domain, remainder taken from reference TRBV9 and TRBJ2-5, is DSGVTQTPKHLITATGQRVTLRCSPRSGDLSVYWYQQSLDQGLQFLIQYYNGEERAKGNILERFSAQQFPDLHSELNLSSLELGDSALYFCASSEGTWTAKETQYFGPGTRLLVL.